One and the same sample provided the 7 T cell receptor beta chains below, sequenced in a study of identical twins. One entry per CDR3 protein, called by TCRdb with MiXCR from the 5' RACE reads. The table has 550,000 to 700,000 distinct CDR3 sequences, around 20% seen once. The sample also formed part of further work on T cells expressing NK-cell markers.

The sample taken for sequencing was PBMCs. All receptors derive from a woman aged 18 to 35 in good health.

The sample holds a few counts of this clonotype. V usage is TRBV2 and J usage is TRBJ2-1; TRBD2 is a possible D gene (7 bases). This CDR3 has 13 amino acids. Trimming pared 11 bases from V and 7 bases from J, leaving 18 bases between. Germline V gives CDR1 SNHLY, CDR2 FYNNEI. The CDR3 loop reads CASLGGGLNEQFF. Here the CDR3 DNA reads TGTGCCTCTTTGGGGGGGGGCCTAAATGAGCAGTTCTTC.

This clonotype occurred a few times. The chain combines TRBV20-1 with TRBJ2-7; D uncertain. V was cut by 2 bases and J by 0 bases, with 8 bases left in between. Per germline, CDR1 DFQATT and CDR2 SNEGSKA (reference sequence). This CDR3 spans 13 amino acids. CDR3 DNA sequence: TGCAGTGCTAGAATTCCTATCTCCTACGAGCAGTACTTC. This sequence encodes CSARIPISYEQYF.

This clonotype was observed many times. This chain connects TRBV20-1 to TRBJ2-1, with TRBD1 matching over 10 bases. V trimming: 6 bases; J trimming: 3 bases; junction bases outside the gene matches: 5. Germline CDR1 reads DFQATT; CDR2 reads SNEGSKA (reference sequence). The CDR3 is 14 amino acids. For the CDR3, the DNA is TGCAGTGCCACGGGACAGGGGATCTACAATGAGCAGTTCTTC. Residues: CSATGQGIYNEQFF.

The chain couples TRBV20-1 to TRBJ2-1, with 7 bases lining up with TRBD2. The CDR3 is 15 residues long. Trimming removed 3 bases from V and 4 bases from J; junction bases left unmatched: 9. Germline V gives CDR1 DFQATT, CDR2 SNEGSKA (reference sequence). CDR3: CSASGGRADYNEQFF. CDR3 bases: TGCAGTGCTAGTGGGGGGAGGGCGGATTACAATGAGCAGTTCTTC.

This clonotype was detected only a few times. The chain couples TRBV5-1 to TRBJ1-1, with a possible D match to TRBD1 (6 bases). The CDR3 consists of 13 residues. The ends were cut back, 7 bases at V and 4 bases at J, with 14 bases in the middle. Germline loops: CDR1 SGHRS, CDR2 YFSETQ. CDR3 nucleotide sequence: TGCGCCAGCCGGCTGGACAGCGGCACTGAAGCTTTCTTT. Translating it yields CASRLDSGTEAFF.

The genes are TRBV24-1 and TRBJ2-1; 12 bases fit TRBD2. Unmatched junction bases numbered 9, after V lost 4 bases and J lost 3 bases. Germline V gene sequence: CDR1 KGHDR, CDR2 SFDVKD. This CDR3 region has 18 residues. The CDR3 region has the DNA TGTGCCACCAGTGACTACGGGCAGACTAGCGGGAGCTACAATGAGCAGTTCTTC. Amino acids: CATSDYGQTSGSYNEQFF.

This clonotype has a handful of counts. The chain links TRBV5-5 to TRBJ2-5; no definite D call. The length of the CDR3 is 14 residues. The V gene's germline CDR1 is SGHKS and CDR2 YYEKEE (reference sequence). V was pared by 1 base and J by 4 bases, with 11 bases between. For the CDR3, the DNA is TGTGCCAGCAGCTTGAGCCATCCGTCAGAGACCCAGTACTTC. Residues: CASSLSHPSETQYF.